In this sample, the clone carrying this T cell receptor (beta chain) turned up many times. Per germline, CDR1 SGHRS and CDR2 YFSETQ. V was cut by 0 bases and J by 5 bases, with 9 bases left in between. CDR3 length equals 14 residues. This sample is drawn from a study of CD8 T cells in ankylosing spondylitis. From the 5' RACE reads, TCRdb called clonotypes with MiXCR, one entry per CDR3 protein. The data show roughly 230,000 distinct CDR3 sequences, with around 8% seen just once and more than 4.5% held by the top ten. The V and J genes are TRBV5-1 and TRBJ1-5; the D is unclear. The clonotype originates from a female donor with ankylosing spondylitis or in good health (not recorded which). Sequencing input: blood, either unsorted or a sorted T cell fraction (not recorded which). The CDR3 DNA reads TGCGCCAGCAGCTTGGGAGGCATTCATCAGCCCCAGCATTTT. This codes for CASSLGGIHQPQHF.